The entry below describes one TCR beta chain. Antigen unknown. The whole isolated RNA underwent reverse transcription, so sequencing captured expressed TCRB transcripts. Profiling relied on immunoSEQ multiplex PCR, and the TCRdb table lists in-frame clones only, not all of them. This table holds 350,000 to 450,000 clones, approximately 15% found once. This entry comes from a study of beta chain features in type 1 diabetes. The CDR3 covers 16 residues. V lost 1 base and J 1 base, leaving 11 bases between the germline ends. Germline V gene data show CDR1 as LGHNA and CDR2 as YNFKEQ. Study results and limitations: Lower insertion and higher deletion counts appeared at VDJ junctions in type 1 diabetes patients. PCR might favor shorter templates, equally in patients and controls.

The single heparinised draw taken from each donor contained around 100 mL of blood on average. The V gene is TRBV4-2, the J gene TRBJ1-5; D is possibly TRBD1 (6 bases). The receptor comes from a man in his thirties or forties in good health. The sequencing input was naive CD4+ T cells from blood. CDR3 nucleotides: TGTGCCAGCAGCCAAGGAACAGGGAGAAGCAATCAGCCCCAGCATTTT. This sequence encodes CASSQGTGRSNQPQHF.